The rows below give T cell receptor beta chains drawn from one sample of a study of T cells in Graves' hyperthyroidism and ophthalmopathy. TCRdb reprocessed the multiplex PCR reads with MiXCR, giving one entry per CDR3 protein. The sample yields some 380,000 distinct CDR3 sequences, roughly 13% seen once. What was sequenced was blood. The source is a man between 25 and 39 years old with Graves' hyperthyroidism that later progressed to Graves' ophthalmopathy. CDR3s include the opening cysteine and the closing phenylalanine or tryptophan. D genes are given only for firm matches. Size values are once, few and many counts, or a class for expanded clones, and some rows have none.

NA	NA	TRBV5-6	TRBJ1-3	TGTGCCAGCAGCTTGGCCGGGTCAAACACCATATATTTT	CASSLAGSNTIYF
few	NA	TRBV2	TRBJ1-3	TGTGCCAGCACGTCAGGGGCAGCCTCTGGAAACACCATATATTTT	CASTSGAASGNTIYF
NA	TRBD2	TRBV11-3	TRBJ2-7	TGTGCCAGCAGCTTAAATCCTAGCGGGGGAGTTTCTTCCTACGAGCAGTACTTC	CASSLNPSGGVSSYEQYF
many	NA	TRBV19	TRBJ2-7	TGTGCCAGTAGTATTTCCCTGAATACAGCCTACGAGCAGTACTTC	CASSISLNTAYEQYF
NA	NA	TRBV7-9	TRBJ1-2	TGTGCCAGCAGCCCTAATAAGGGGAACTATGGCTACACCTTC	CASSPNKGNYGYTF
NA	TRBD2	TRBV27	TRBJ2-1	TGTGCCAGCAGTTCGTGGACTAGCGGGGTCGACAATGAGCAGTTCTTC	CASSSWTSGVDNEQFF
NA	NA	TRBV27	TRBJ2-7	TGTGCCAGCAGTTCTTCCACAGGGAACGAGCAGTACTTC	CASSSSTGNEQYF
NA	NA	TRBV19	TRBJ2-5	TGTGCCAGTAGTATAGAAGGTCGCAGTGAGGAGACCCAGTACTTC	CASSIEGRSEETQYF
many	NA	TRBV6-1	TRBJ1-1	TGTGCCAGCAGTGAACAGACAGGATCTGAAGCTTTCTTT	CASSEQTGSEAFF
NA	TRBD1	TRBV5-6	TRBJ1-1	TGTGCCAGCAGCTTGGACGACCGGGACAGCGGCACTGAAGCTTTCTTT	CASSLDDRDSGTEAFF
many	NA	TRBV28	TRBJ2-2	TGTGCCAGCAGCCCCTCCGGGGGCTTTAACTCCGGGGAGCTGTTTTTT	CASSPSGGFNSGELFF
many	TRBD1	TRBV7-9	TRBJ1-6	TGTGCCAGCAGTTACGCTGACAGGGGATGGTCACCCCTCCACTTT	CASSYADRGWSPLHF
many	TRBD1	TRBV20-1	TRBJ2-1	TGCAGTGCTAGAGCTACGGGACAGTTAGCCTACAATGAGCAGTTCTTC	CSARATGQLAYNEQFF
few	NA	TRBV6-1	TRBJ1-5	TGTGCCAGCATGGTGGGGCGCAATCAGCCCCAGCATTTT	CASMVGRNQPQHF
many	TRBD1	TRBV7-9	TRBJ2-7	TGTGCCAGCAGCTCCCCGACAGGGGGGATCTCCTACGAGCAGTACTTC	CASSSPTGGISYEQYF